This record looks at one T cell receptor (beta chain) sequence and its context. The clone's antigen remains unknown. Nothing much larger sits one base from this clone, and base qualities are not available. Taken from the germline V gene, the CDR1 and CDR2 loops are SQVTM and ANQGSEA. CDR3 length: 17 amino acids, cysteine to phenylalanine. This entry keeps only the CDR3 DNA: 51 bases, framed from base 1. Germline trimming: 3 bases from V, 5 bases from J; junction bases outside gene matches: 10. The data stem from a study of blood T cell repertoires in COVID-19 (dated by TCRdb to about 2020). Context from the whole study: The collaborator samples originated in the United States, Italy and Spain and spanned the acute and convalescent phases of COVID-19. Where HLA class I and class II types were available, the types were taken from metadata supplied by the sample provider, not from assay-based typing. Sample metadata almost always included a de-identified subject ID, COVID-19 status, age in years and sex. The material from the prospective study consisted of cDNA or gDNA derived from T cells, B-cell-depleted T cells, or PBMCs. The samples were drawn from two sources: the first 160 participants of the ongoing ImmuneRACE study, and some 1,300 subjects contributed by 6 global collaborators. The dataset comprised deeply sampled blood TCRbeta repertoires from subjects exposed to, actively infected with, or recovered from COVID-19. The repertoires were released in a freely available public database meant as a resource for research on the immune response to SARS-CoV-2.

TCRbeta CDR3 regions were amplified from genomic DNA using the immunoSEQ Assay, a bias-controlled multiplex PCR. The source study handled its data this way. Nucleated cell counts per sample were estimated from amplification of reference gene primers within the assay. To quantify the absolute abundance of each unique TCRbeta CDR3 rearrangement, sequence reads were collapsed and filtered. For each sample, productive Simpson clonality was calculated as the square root of Simpson's diversity index across productive rearrangements. In its TCRdb copy, this immuneACCESS table keeps in-frame sequences only and misses some clones. Where compared with another copy, unresolved V genes explain less than half of these, and the others have no known cause. V, J and clone size were drawn from that table, and D and trimming were deduced from the DNA. This sample gives about 320,000 clones in total; roughly 87% of them show up just once. The ten biggest clones cover around 9% of the sample.

Study-wide conclusions, independent of this receptor: The amount of clinical and demographic metadata varied by source and participant and was provided uncurated.

Participants in the prospective study were enrolled through a virtual design, were aged about 18 to 89 years, and lived in 20 to 30 United States geographic areas. In the prospective study, cohorts were assigned on the basis of participant-reported clinical history obtained from a screening survey and a study questionnaire. ImmuneRACE Cohort 3 recovered participants were defined by two consecutive negative NP/OP PCR tests, healthcare professional clearance, or symptom resolution. In the prospective study, mobile phlebotomists collected whole blood, serum and a nasopharyngeal or oropharyngeal swab from each participant. Additional blood draws and questionnaires over an approximately two-month period could optionally be provided by prospective study participants. Before DNA extraction, blood samples from the prospective study were shipped at room temperature or frozen.

The V and J genes are TRBV29-1 and TRBJ2-3; 14 central nucleotides agree with TRBD2. The origin of this receptor is a woman aged 18-29 years who had recovered from COVID-19. Input material: PBMCs or T cells enriched from blood (not recorded which). DNA sequence: TGCAGCGTTGATGGCTCGGGGACTAGCGGGGGAGGAGATACGCAGTATTTT. This sequence encodes CSVDGSGTSGGGDTQYF.